Listed here are 23 T cell receptor beta chains from one sample, sequenced in a study of EBV T-cell therapy then PD-1 blockade in nasopharyngeal carcinoma. Profiled with immunoSEQ multiplex PCR; TCRdb holds only in-frame clones, not every one. Of tens of thousands of clones in the sample, around 84% are singletons; the top ten hold 30% to 35%. Antigens of these TCRs are unknown. The time point was: 266 days after commencement of treatment, after nivolumab therapy. Treatment here: AdE1-LMPpoly-expanded autologous EBV-specific T-cell therapy followed by anti-PD-1 nivolumab. Sequencing was performed on CD8+ T cells from blood, taken around day 300 from a patient whose treatment included autologous EBV-specific T cells and nivolumab. The receptors originated from a middle-aged man with nasopharyngeal carcinoma.

The table lists this clone with a count of one. The J gene is TRBJ2-7, the V gene TRBV30, with a tentative D call TRBD2 (6 bases). CDR3 length equals 13 residues. Between the trimmed V and J ends, which lost 2 bases and 7 bases, there was a span of 15 bases. Germline assignment: CDR1 GTSNPN and CDR2 SVGIG (reference sequence). CDR3 DNA sequence: TGTGCCTGGAGTTATTCGACTAGTTGGGAGCAGTACTTC. Translation: CAWSYSTSWEQYF.

The CDR3 reads CASSVNPRGSGGTDTQYF. The CDR3 bases are TGTGCCAGCAGCGTCAACCCGAGAGGTTCGGGTGGGACAGATACGCAGTATTTT. V and J are TRBV9 and TRBJ2-3; unclear D gene. Trimming removed 2 bases at V and 3 bases at J, with 22 bases between. The CDR3 is 18 residues long. Germline V CDR1 and CDR2: SGDLS, YYNGEE.

The DNA for the CDR3 is TGCGCCAGCAGCCAAGATAGGGACAGGCGCGACGGCTACACCTTC. Protein product: CASSQDRDRRDGYTF. V gene TRBV4-3 combines with J gene TRBJ1-2, with 8 bases that match TRBD1. Trimming removed 0 bases from V and 8 bases from J; junction bases left unmatched: 8. Germline CDR1 LGHNA, CDR2 YSLEER. The CDR3 contains 15 residues.

The chain uses TRBV27 and TRBJ2-5, with 11 bases aligning to TRBD1. The CDR3 consists of 14 residues. From germline, CDR1 is MNHEY and CDR2 SMNVEV (reference sequence). V gave up 6 bases and J gave up 1 base; unmatched junction bases: 1. The CDR3 DNA reads TGTGCCAGCAGGGGGACAGGGGGCCAAGAGACCCAGTACTTC. As protein: CASRGTGGQETQYF.

The V and J genes are TRBV27 and TRBJ2-7; possibly TRBD1 or TRBD2 for D (6 bases each). Trimming removed 2 bases from V and 6 bases from J, with 11 bases in between. The CDR3 totals 13 residues. The germline V gene encodes CDR1 MNHEY and CDR2 SMNVEV (reference sequence). CDR3 sequence (DNA): TGTGCCAGCAGTTTAATAGGAGGGGGCGAGCAGTACTTC. Translating it yields CASSLIGGGEQYF.

The chain employs TRBV7-6 and TRBJ1-1; D perhaps matches TRBD1 (5 bases). Germline V gene sequence: CDR1 SGHVS, CDR2 FNYEAQ. With 4 bases removed from V and 4 bases from J, the gap between germline ends came to 13 bases. The CDR3 length is 14 residues. The CDR3 region has the DNA TGTGCCAGCAGCTCATCTGGGGGGGGCACTGAAGCTTTCTTT. It translates to CASSSSGGGTEAFF. Supplemented by reference TRBV7-6 and TRBJ1-1, the full variable domain reads GAGVSQSPRYKVTKRGQDVALRCDPISGHVSLYWYRQALGQGPEFLTYFNYEAQQDKSGLPNDRFSAERPEGSISTLTIQRTEQRDSAMYRCASSSSGGGTEAFFGQGTRLTVV.

CDR3 region: CASSGPTGATDTQYF. Written as DNA, the CDR3 is TGTGCCAGCAGTGGACCGACAGGAGCCACAGATACGCAGTATTTT. J is TRBJ2-3 and V is TRBV6-2 or TRBV6-3, with D possibly TRBD1 on 6 matching bases. Per the germline V gene, CDR1 is MNHEY and CDR2 is SVGEGT. This CDR3 has 15 residues. Trimming took 5 bases from V and 2 from J, leaving 14 bases between them.

This chain uses TRBV2 with TRBJ2-7, with 7 bases fitting TRBD1. CDR3 length equals 14 residues. J gave up 2 bases and V 1 base, and 2 bases lay outside the gene matches. Germline V gives CDR1 SNHLY, CDR2 FYNNEI. CDR3 sequence: CASSEVGTAYEQYF. The CDR3 bases are TGTGCCAGCAGTGAAGTGGGGACAGCCTACGAGCAGTACTTC. Full variable domain (remainder filled in from reference TRBV2 and TRBJ2-7): EPEVTQTPSHQVTQMGQEVILRCVPISNHLYFYWYRQILGQKVEFLVSFYNNEISEKSEIFDDQFSVERPDGSNFTLKIRSTKLEDSAMYFCASSEVGTAYEQYFGPGTRLTVT.

The sample holds one count of this clone. V gene TRBV29-1 combines with J gene TRBJ2-7; 10 nucleotides agree with TRBD1. The CDR3 consists of 13 residues. Germline loops: CDR1 SQVTM, CDR2 ANQGSEA. Trimming took 7 bases from V and 4 from J; bases not matched to a gene: 7. Here the CDR3 DNA reads TGCAGCGCCGGGACAGGGGAGGTATACGAGCAGTACTTC. This codes for CSAGTGEVYEQYF.

The chain recombines TRBV5-6 with TRBJ1-3; no clear D. This CDR3 region has 14 residues. The V and J ends lost 1 base and 2 bases respectively, with 7 bases between them. Germline lookup yields CDR1 SGHDT and CDR2 YYEEEE. The CDR3 DNA reads TGTGCCAGCAGCTTGTGGGCTGCTGGAAACACCATATATTTT. Encoded protein: CASSLWAAGNTIYF.

The chain carries TRBV9 and TRBJ2-2; D gene unclear. The CDR3 sequence is 12 residues long. Germline assignment: CDR1 SGDLS and CDR2 YYNGEE. Trimming took off 2 bases at V and 6 bases at J, with 5 bases between the two ends. CDR3 region: CASSVGSGELFF. In DNA, the CDR3 is TGTGCCAGCAGCGTCGGTTCCGGGGAGCTGTTTTTT.

The chain employs TRBV7-9 and TRBJ2-7; 7 nucleotides line up with TRBD1. Germline lookup yields CDR1 SEHNR and CDR2 FQNEAQ (reference sequence). The CDR3 spans 12 residues. J was trimmed by 5 bases and V by 5 bases; bases with no gene match: 3. CDR3 bases: TGTGCCAGCAGCCTTGACAGGGACGAGCAGTACTTC. Protein: CASSLDRDEQYF.

The rearrangement links TRBV3-1 (or the pseudogene TRBV3-2) to TRBJ1-4; TRBD1 aligns across 8 bases. The CDR3 spans 16 residues. The germline CDR1 and CDR2 sequences are LGHDT and YNNKEL (reference sequence). The ends lost 0 bases at V and 6 bases at J; junction bases unmatched: 6. Here the CDR3 DNA reads TGTGCCAGCAGCCAAGAGACAGGGGCAGTGGATGAAAAACTGTTTTTT. It is translated as CASSQETGAVDEKLFF.

The chain employs TRBV7-9 and TRBJ1-5; no definite D call. The CDR3 loop spans 19 amino acids. Germline CDR1 and CDR2: SEHNR and FQNEAQ (reference sequence). V lost 0 bases and J 2 bases, leaving 20 bases between the germline ends. Here the CDR3 DNA reads TGTGCCAGCAGCTTAGCGCGGGTGACGGCTAACGAGGGCAATCAGCCCCAGCATTTT. This translates into CASSLARVTANEGNQPQHF.

This chain joins TRBV10-2 and TRBJ2-2; 7 nucleotides line up with TRBD1. The CDR3 loop spans 16 amino acids. Per the germline V gene, CDR1 is WSHSY and CDR2 is SAAADI. V was clipped by 2 bases and J by 1 base; unmatched bases: 4. CDR3 protein: CASSEPDRLNTGELFF. CDR3 DNA sequence: TGCGCCAGCAGTGAGCCGGACAGGTTGAACACCGGGGAGCTGTTTTTT.

Here the CDR3 DNA reads TGTGCCAGCAGCCAGGGGCCCGGGACCAAAAACATTCAGTACTTC. Translated: CASSQGPGTKNIQYF. The rearrangement joins TRBV3-1 (or the pseudogene TRBV3-2) to TRBJ2-4, with D perhaps being TRBD1 or TRBD2 (5 bases each). Germline V gives CDR1 LGHDT, CDR2 YNNKEL (reference sequence). The V end was cut by 3 bases, the J end by 2 bases, with 11 bases between. The CDR3 is 15 residues long.

J is TRBJ2-1 and V is TRBV6-1; 8 bases are shared with TRBD2. The CDR3 is made up of 15 amino acids. Germline CDR1 and CDR2: MNHNS and SASEGT. After removal of 2 bases from V and 2 bases from J, the junction contained 2 bases not matched to a gene. CDR3 in amino acids: CASSERGGAYNEQFF. CDR3 bases: TGTGCCAGCAGTGAACGGGGGGGGGCCTACAATGAGCAGTTCTTC.

The rearrangement uses TRBV20-1 and TRBJ1-5; D possibly corresponds to TRBD1 (5 bases). V was pared by 4 bases and J by 1 base, with 11 bases between. Germline CDR1 reads DFQATT; CDR2 reads SNEGSKA (reference sequence). The CDR3 length is 14 residues. CDR3 protein: CSANDRLSNQPQHF. The CDR3 nucleotides read TGCAGTGCTAATGACAGACTAAGCAATCAGCCCCAGCATTTT.

This chain joins TRBV15 and TRBJ1-5; D remains ambiguous. In germline, CDR1 is LNHNV, CDR2 YYDKDF (reference sequence). Trimming shortened V by 5 bases and J by 0 bases, and 11 bases separated the two germline ends. The CDR3 has 15 amino acids. The CDR3 is CATSSYDNSNQPQHF. The CDR3 bases are TGTGCCACCAGCTCCTACGACAATAGCAATCAGCCCCAGCATTTT.

The rearrangement links TRBV3-1 (or the pseudogene TRBV3-2) to TRBJ2-1; 8 positions match TRBD2. V lost 8 bases, J lost 7 bases, and 13 bases stayed unmatched. CDR1 is LGHDT and CDR2 is YNNKEL in the germline V gene (reference sequence). The CDR3 sequence is 15 residues long. As DNA, the CDR3 is TGTGCCAGCCAGAGACAAGCGGGGGCGGGGAATGAGCAGTTCTTC. Amino acids: CASQRQAGAGNEQFF.

The chain carries TRBV29-1 and TRBJ2-7; 8 bases match TRBD2. With V trimmed by 6 bases and J by 2 bases, 6 bases remained unmatched. The germline gives CDR1 SQVTM, CDR2 ANQGSEA. The CDR3 is 13 amino acids. The CDR3 DNA follows: TGCAGCGTGGTAGCGGGGCCCGCCTACGAGCAGTACTTC. Translation gives CSVVAGPAYEQYF.

Only a few counts were recorded for this clone. The chain employs TRBV7-9 and TRBJ1-1; no firm D call. V gave up 5 bases and J gave up 5 bases, with 9 bases separating them. This CDR3 is 12 amino acids long. Germline V gene sequence: CDR1 SEHNR, CDR2 FQNEAQ (reference sequence). CDR3 residues: CASSGVGTEAFF. Written as DNA, the CDR3 is TGTGCCAGCAGCGGGGTAGGAACTGAAGCTTTCTTT.

The rearrangement joins TRBV4-3 to TRBJ2-7, with D unclear. The germline V gene has CDR1 LGHNA and CDR2 YSLEER. This CDR3 contains 15 residues. The V and J ends lost 0 bases and 0 bases respectively, with 9 bases between them. In DNA form, the CDR3 reads TGCGCCAGCAGCCAAGAGGAGACTGGCTCCTACGAGCAGTACTTC. Translation gives CASSQEETGSYEQYF.